This entry lists 16 T cell receptor beta chains sequenced from one sample in a study of T cell responses to AZD1222 COVID-19 vaccine. Libraries were prepared by immunoSEQ multiplex PCR; TCRdb keeps only in-frame clonotypes and omits some of them. The sample lists 150,000 or so clones; roughly 91% were seen once. The material was peripheral blood, obtained on day 0 of AZD1222 vaccination. The source is an adult in good health.

The rearrangement uses TRBV28 and TRBJ2-2; 8 bases align to TRBD1. The CDR3 has 15 residues. The V and J ends lost 4 bases and 3 bases, in that order; junction bases with no gene match: 4. CDR1 and CDR2 from the germline V gene are MDHEN and SYDVKM. The CDR3 nucleotides are TGTGCCAGCAGTTCGGGACAGGAGTACACCGGGGAGCTGTTTTTT. It specifies CASSSGQEYTGELFF.

The chain is built from TRBV6-4 and TRBJ1-1; D not certain. V lost 5 bases and J 3 bases, leaving 10 bases between the germline ends. CDR1 and CDR2 (germline): MRHNA, SNTAGT. The CDR3 totals 13 residues. This CDR3 reads CASSFDVYTEAFF. In nucleotides, the CDR3 is TGTGCCAGCAGTTTTGACGTCTACACTGAAGCTTTCTTT.

The chain is built from TRBV19 and TRBJ1-4; tentative D call: TRBD1 (5 bases). Trimming took 11 bases from V and 3 from J, leaving 16 bases between them. This CDR3 has 14 residues. Germline assignment: CDR1 LNHDA and CDR2 SQIVND (reference sequence). CDR3 loop: CASKTDSPNEKLFF. The CDR3 nucleotides read TGTGCCTCCAAGACCGACAGTCCTAATGAAAAACTGTTTTTT.

The J gene is TRBJ1-2, the V gene TRBV3-1 (or the pseudogene TRBV3-2), with a tentative D call TRBD1 (6 bases). Germline V gene sequence: CDR1 LGHDT, CDR2 YNNKEL (reference sequence). The V and J ends lost 3 bases and 4 bases respectively, with 18 bases between them. The CDR3 is 16 residues long. Written as DNA, the CDR3 is TGTGCCAGCAGCCACAATGGACAGCAACCATTCTATGGCTACACCTTC. This translates into CASSHNGQQPFYGYTF.

This sequence joins TRBV7-2 and TRBJ1-5; a possible D gene is TRBD1 (6 bases). Germline V gene sequence: CDR1 SGHTA, CDR2 FQGNSA. The CDR3 is made up of 18 amino acids. The V gene lost 5 bases and the J gene lost 0 bases, with 20 bases spanning the gap. DNA for the CDR3: TGTGCCAGCAGCGGGTTACAGGGCGCGTATGATAGCAATCAGCCCCAGCATTTT. Its translation: CASSGLQGAYDSNQPQHF.

The chain links TRBV2 to TRBJ1-5; TRBD1 might be the D (5 bases). Germline V gene sequence: CDR1 SNHLY, CDR2 FYNNEI. The V gene lost 1 base and the J gene lost 5 bases, with 12 bases spanning the gap. The CDR3 consists of 15 residues. The CDR3 DNA is TGTGCCAGCAGTGAAGTTGGAAGGGGCTATCAGCCCCAGCATTTT. Amino acid sequence: CASSEVGRGYQPQHF.

The genes are TRBV11-2 and TRBJ2-7; TRBD1 matches at 7 bases. V dropped 2 bases and J dropped 1; count of bases not matched to a gene: 5. The CDR3 sequence is 15 residues long. The germline V gene has CDR1 SGHAT and CDR2 FQNNGV. Here the CDR3 reads CASSLKQGSSYEQYF. The CDR3 bases are TGTGCCAGCAGCTTAAAACAGGGGTCATCCTACGAGCAGTACTTC.

CDR3 in DNA: TGTGCCAGAAGCGCGGTCCCGGGACAGGGAAGGTATGAAAAACTGTTTTTT. It encodes CARSAVPGQGRYEKLFF. This chain joins TRBV5-3 and TRBJ1-4; 9 positions match TRBD1. TRBV5-3 counts as an open reading frame of uncertain function. The CDR3 runs 17 residues. The V and J ends lost 4 bases and 6 bases, in that order; junction bases with no gene match: 13.

V gene TRBV28 combines with J gene TRBJ2-5; possibly TRBD1 for D (6 bases). Germline assignment: CDR1 MDHEN and CDR2 SYDVKM. CDR3 length equals 14 residues. V dropped 2 bases and J dropped 7 bases, with 14 bases sitting between them. The CDR3 DNA follows: TGTGCCAGCAGTTTAATACAGGGTGTTGGGACCCAGTACTTC. Its protein is CASSLIQGVGTQYF. The variable domain in full, completed from reference TRBV28 and TRBJ2-5, reads DVKVTQSSRYLVKRTGEKVFLECVQDMDHENMFWYRQDPGLGLRLIYFSYDVKMKEKGDIPEGYSVSREKKERFSLILESASTNQTSMYLCASSLIQGVGTQYFGPGTRLLVL.

This clone was recorded only once. The gene calls are TRBV7-8 and TRBJ1-2; 7 nucleotides agree with TRBD1. CDR1 and CDR2 (germline): SGHVS, FQNEAQ. The length of the CDR3 is 16 residues. The J segment lost 4 bases and the V segment lost 5 bases, leaving 13 bases of the junction unmatched. DNA for the CDR3: TGTGCCAGCAGCCCGGAGGGACAGAGATTTTTCTATGGCTACACCTTC. Translated, it gives CASSPEGQRFFYGYTF.

With regard to this clone: Within the sample, other DNA sequences also encode this same CDR3. V usage is TRBV18 and J usage is TRBJ2-7; no definite D call. Trimming removed 0 bases at V and 2 bases at J, with 5 bases between. The V gene's germline CDR1 is KGHSH and CDR2 LQKENI. This CDR3 has 13 amino acids. This CDR3 is CASSPPSAYEQYF. The CDR3, as DNA: TGTGCCAGCTCACCACCGTCGGCCTACGAGCAGTACTTC.

The chain is built from TRBV4-1 and TRBJ2-4; possible D gene TRBD1, 6 bases. The CDR3 covers 16 residues. Deletions cut 5 bases from V and 0 bases from J, with 14 bases between. CDR1 is MGHRA and CDR2 is YSYEKL in the germline V gene. The CDR3, as DNA: TGCGCCAGCAGCGATGGACAGCAACTAGCCAAAAACATTCAGTACTTC. Its protein is CASSDGQQLAKNIQYF.

This chain connects TRBV19 to TRBJ1-2; TRBD1 matches 7 bases. Germline trimming cut 6 bases from V and 5 bases from J; bases unmatched to any gene: 9. This CDR3 has 14 amino acids. Germline CDR1 reads LNHDA; CDR2 reads SQIVND (reference sequence). CDR3 DNA sequence: TGTGCCAGTAGCCCCGGGACAGATCTATATGGCTACACCTTC. Its protein product is CASSPGTDLYGYTF.

This rearrangement joins TRBV5-6 to TRBJ1-5; D is undetermined. The CDR3 runs to 13 residues. The ends were cut back, 2 bases at V and 9 bases at J, with 12 bases in the middle. Germline-derived CDR1 and CDR2 are SGHDT and YYEEEE. CDR3: CASSFASGLPQHF. The CDR3 nucleotides are TGTGCCAGCAGCTTTGCCTCGGGGTTGCCCCAGCATTTT.

The chain uses TRBV6-1 and TRBJ1-6; D is ambiguous. The CDR3 spans 16 residues. V was clipped by 0 bases and J by 13 bases, with 19 bases between them. The germline V gene encodes CDR1 MNHNS and CDR2 SASEGT. The DNA of the CDR3 is TGTGCCAGCAGTGAAGCGCCTGGGTTCTATTCCTATCCCCTCCACTTT. Its translation: CASSEAPGFYSYPLHF.

This chain uses TRBV5-1 with TRBJ2-6, with D perhaps given as TRBD1 or TRBD2 (5 bases each). This CDR3 contains 15 residues. The germline V and J ends were trimmed by 2 bases and 1 base, with 7 bases remaining between them. Germline assignment: CDR1 SGHRS and CDR2 YFSETQ. As DNA, the CDR3 is TGCGCCAGCAGCTTCGGGGCGTCTGGGGCCAACGTCCTGACTTTC. Amino acid sequence: CASSFGASGANVLTF.